The present TCR beta chain was sequenced within a study of T-cell reconstitution after alpha-beta-depleted transplantation in children. This sample's TCRbeta library carried unique molecular identifier barcodes. TCRdb recomputed calls from the PCR reads with MiXCR, one row per CDR3 protein. The table has a few hundred thousand distinct CDR3 sequences, about 9.6% seen once. The V and J ends lost 4 bases and 6 bases respectively, with 14 bases between them. The CDR3 loop spans 13 amino acids. Germline CDR1 is SGHNT and CDR2 is YYREEE (reference sequence). The starting material was PBMCs from the stem cell graft donor, obtained from the stem cell graft. This rearrangement joins TRBV5-4 to TRBJ2-7, with D possibly TRBD2 on 6 matching bases. The clonotype was recovered from a human donor who donated a stem cell graft to a child with SCID. The CDR3 protein is CASSPGRFCEQYF. CDR3 sequence (DNA): TGTGCCAGCAGCCCTGGGAGGTTCTGCGAGCAGTACTTC.